This TCR beta chain appears in the sequencing data of a study of blood T cell repertoires in COVID-19. Across the whole study: Sample material is recorded as cDNA or gDNA derived from T cells, B-cell-depleted T cells, or PBMCs.

Per the original methods: For nucleated cells, counts were estimated from reference gene primer amplification. The table came from immunoSEQ multiplex PCR; TCRdb's copy has only in-frame clones and leaves some out. V and J calls and clone size are as listed in that table; D and trimming were resolved from the DNA. The sample holds around 250,000 clones, approximately 84% seen once. The germline V gene encodes CDR1 SGDLS and CDR2 YYNGEE. The CDR3 runs to 15 residues. V lost 4 bases and J lost 2; bases outside the gene matches: 7. All enrollees were about 18 to 95 years old and from about 24 US areas. Which cohort a participant joined came from the clinical history participants gave.

This receptor was obtained from a woman between 45 and 65 years old who had been exposed to COVID-19. The sequenced sample consisted of PBMCs or T cells enriched from blood (not recorded which). This chain joins TRBV9 and TRBJ2-3; TRBD1 aligns across 7 bases. The CDR3 reads CASSSGQALTDTQYF. The CDR3 DNA follows: TGTGCCAGCAGCTCCGGACAGGCGCTCACAGATACGCAGTATTTT.